One and the same sample provided the 3 T cell receptor beta chains below, sequenced in a study of blood T cell repertoires in COVID-19 (dated by TCRdb to the early 2020s). The library was generated by the immunoSEQ multiplex PCR assay. TCRdb mirrors the immuneACCESS table, restricted to in-frame sequences. Some clones are absent from its copies; in checked studies, under half trace to an unresolved V gene, and the reason for the others is unknown. A total of 250,000 or so clones appear in this sample, 75% to 90% of them only once. The ten largest clones represent about 3% of the sample. Sequenced material: peripheral blood. These receptors originate from a woman aged 25-40 years with active or convalescent COVID-19.

This chain links TRBV19 with TRBJ1-2; D is undetermined. CDR1 and CDR2 (germline): LNHDA, SQIVND (reference sequence). Trimming removed 6 bases from V and 6 bases from J, with 20 bases in between. This CDR3 comprises 15 residues. The CDR3 is CASSPTAGGVDGYTF. The CDR3 region has the DNA TGTGCCAGTAGCCCCACCGCGGGTGGGGTGGATGGCTACACCTTC.

The rearrangement joins TRBV7-8 to TRBJ1-6; TRBD1 is a possible D gene (6 bases). The CDR3 has 18 residues. V was clipped by 5 bases and J by 0 bases, with 17 bases between them. The germline V gene has CDR1 SGHVS and CDR2 FQNEAQ. The CDR3, as DNA: TGTGCCAGCAGCGTCCATCAGGGGCGTAGCTCCTATAATTCACCCCTCCACTTT. This codes for CASSVHQGRSSYNSPLHF. The full variable domain, in which reference TRBV7-8 and TRBJ1-6 provide the parts outside the CDR3, is GAGVSQSPRYKVAKRGQDVALRCDPISGHVSLFWYQQALGQGPEFLTYFQNEAQLDKSGLPSDRFFAERPEGSVSTLKIQRTQQEDSAVYLCASSVHQGRSSYNSPLHFGNGTRLTVT.

V usage is TRBV5-1 and J usage is TRBJ1-4; D perhaps matches TRBD1 (6 bases). V lost 1 base, J lost 7 bases, and 11 bases lay in between. Germline values: CDR1 SGHRS, CDR2 YFSETQ. CDR3 length: 14 residues. CDR3 coding DNA: TGCGCCAGCAGCTTGCAACAGGGTGGTGAAAAACTGTTTTTT. Translating it yields CASSLQQGGEKLFF.